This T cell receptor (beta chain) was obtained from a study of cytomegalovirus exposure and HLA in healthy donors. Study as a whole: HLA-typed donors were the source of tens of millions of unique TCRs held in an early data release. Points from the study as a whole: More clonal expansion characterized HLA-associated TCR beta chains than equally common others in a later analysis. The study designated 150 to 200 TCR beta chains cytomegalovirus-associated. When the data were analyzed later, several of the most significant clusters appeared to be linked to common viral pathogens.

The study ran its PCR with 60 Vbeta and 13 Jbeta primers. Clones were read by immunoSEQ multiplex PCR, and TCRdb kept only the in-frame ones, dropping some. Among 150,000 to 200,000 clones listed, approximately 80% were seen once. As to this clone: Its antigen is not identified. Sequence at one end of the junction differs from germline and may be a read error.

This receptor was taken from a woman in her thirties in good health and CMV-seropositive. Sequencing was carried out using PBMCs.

The DNA of the CDR3 is TGCGCAATCGGGAATTCACCCCTCCACTTT. This sequence encodes CAIGNSPLHF. The J gene is TRBJ1-6, the V gene TRBV30; D is unclear. CDR1 GTSNPN and CDR2 SVGIG come from the germline V gene (reference sequence). There are 10 residues in the CDR3. Full variable domain (outside the CDR3, taken from reference TRBV30 and TRBJ1-6): SQTIHQWPATLVQPVGSPLSLECTVEGTSNPNLYWYRQAAGRGLQLLFYSVGIGQISSEVPQNLSASRPQDRQFILSSKKLLLSDSGFYLCAIGNSPLHFGNGTRLTVT.